A single sample is the source of the 4 T cell receptor beta chains below, sequenced in a study of T cell repertoires in aging, cancer and after chemotherapy. Multiplex touch-down PCR with TRB-A/B primers amplified rearranged V-D-J TRB sequences. MiXCR was run by TCRdb on the multiplex PCR reads, yielding one entry per CDR3 protein. Of thousands of distinct CDR3 sequences in the sample, approximately 28% are singletons; the top ten hold roughly 9%. TCR beta rearrangements were amplified from peripheral blood genomic DNA. The specimen was blood. The receptors were sampled from a human donor with a blood cancer.

The chain carries TRBV6-5 and TRBJ1-2, with 7 nucleotides matching TRBD1. The V segment lost 2 bases and the J segment 8 bases; nucleotides outside the gene matches: 5. This CDR3 is 13 amino acids long. Germline CDR1 is MNHEY and CDR2 is SVGAGI. The CDR3 spells CASSYGNRGGYTF. The CDR3 DNA reads as TGTGCCAGCAGTTACGGGAACAGGGGCGGCTACACCTTC.

The chain recombines TRBV15 with TRBJ2-5, with TRBD2 as a possible D gene (7 bases). This CDR3 has 16 residues. Germline CDR1 reads LNHNV; CDR2 reads YYDKDF (reference sequence). Deletions cut 2 bases from V and 5 bases from J, with 18 bases between. In nucleotides, the CDR3 is TGTGCCACCAGCAGATGGGGTGGCGGGGGCCAGGAGACCCAGTACTTC. Its translation is CATSRWGGGGQETQYF.

Judged by abundance, this clonotype is medium-sized. The chain is built from TRBV19 and TRBJ2-7; possibly TRBD1 for D (5 bases). CDR1 and CDR2 (germline): LNHDA, SQIVND (reference sequence). V lost 3 bases to trimming and J lost 6 bases, with 6 bases between them. This CDR3 contains 11 residues. The CDR3 is CASSIGAEQYF. In nucleotides, the CDR3 is TGTGCCAGTAGTATTGGGGCCGAGCAGTACTTC. The whole variable domain, remainder taken from reference TRBV19 and TRBJ2-7, is DGGITQSPKYLFRKEGQNVTLSCEQNLNHDAMYWYRQDPGQGLRLIYYSQIVNDFQKGDIAEGYSVSREKKESFPLTVTSAQKNPTAFYLCASSIGAEQYFGPGTRLTVT.

The chain combines TRBV5-1 with TRBJ2-3, with 10 nucleotides matching TRBD1. The J segment lost 12 bases and the V segment lost 4 bases, leaving 11 bases of the junction unmatched. Germline CDR1 and CDR2: SGHRS and YFSETQ. This CDR3 spans 14 amino acids. The CDR3, as DNA: TGCGCCAGCAGCATCGGACAGGGGGGTGATATCCAGTATTTT. Its translation is CASSIGQGGDIQYF.